This passage covers 18 T cell receptor beta chains from one sample sequenced in a study of T cell responses to AZD1222 COVID-19 vaccine. Only in-frame clones appear in the TCRdb table, and some are missing; sequencing was by immunoSEQ multiplex PCR. The sample contains about 110,000 clones, approximately 87% of which appear only once. Sample: peripheral blood, taken 28 days after the second AZD1222 dose. The receptors come from an adult who received the AZD1222 COVID-19 vaccine.

V usage is TRBV29-1 and J usage is TRBJ1-1; tentative D call: TRBD1 (5 bases). With 6 bases removed from V and 2 bases from J, the gap between germline ends came to 10 bases. Germline assignment: CDR1 SQVTM and CDR2 ANQGSEA. This CDR3 has 12 amino acids. Written as DNA, the CDR3 is TGCAGCGTCCCACAGGTTAACACTGAAGCTTTCTTT. It is translated as CSVPQVNTEAFF. The full variable domain, in which reference TRBV29-1 and TRBJ1-1 provide the parts outside the CDR3, is SAVISQKPSRDICQRGTSLTIQCQVDSQVTMMFWYRQQPGQSLTLIATANQGSEATYESGFVIDKFPISRPNLTFSTLTVSNMSPEDSSIYLCSVPQVNTEAFFGQGTRLTVV.

This chain connects TRBV30 to TRBJ2-1; 9 bases map to TRBD2. J lost 6 bases, V lost 7 bases, and 10 bases had no gene match. CDR1 and CDR2 (germline): GTSNPN, SVGIG (reference sequence). There are 14 residues in the CDR3. CDR3 nucleotides: TGTGCCTTGGGGCCGGGACTAGCTTCCAATGAGCAGTTCTTC. It specifies CALGPGLASNEQFF.

The chain employs TRBV4-2 and TRBJ2-7; D is unclear. The CDR3 is 18 amino acids. Trimming took off 3 bases at V and 1 base at J, with 22 bases between the two ends. Germline V gene data show CDR1 as LGHNA and CDR2 as YNFKEQ. CDR3 sequence reads: CASSHPYLLVQASYEQYF. The CDR3 DNA sequence: TGTGCCAGCAGCCATCCTTATCTCCTTGTGCAGGCATCCTACGAGCAGTACTTC.

V is TRBV18 and J is TRBJ2-1; no firm D call. V was cut by 3 bases and J by 0 bases, with 9 bases left in between. Germline CDR1 reads KGHSH; CDR2 reads LQKENI. CDR3 length equals 15 residues. Written as DNA, the CDR3 is TGTGCCAGCTCACCGGGTCCTAGCTCCTACAATGAGCAGTTCTTC. This codes for CASSPGPSSYNEQFF.

V gene TRBV6-2 or TRBV6-3 combines with J gene TRBJ2-2; D not resolved. Per the germline V gene, CDR1 is MNHEY and CDR2 is SVGEGT. CDR3 length: 14 amino acids. V was shortened by 4 bases and J by 1 base, with 7 bases between the two germline ends. The CDR3 sequence: CASSSSQNTGELFF. The CDR3 DNA reads TGTGCCAGCAGTTCCTCTCAGAACACCGGGGAGCTGTTTTTT.

This clone came up once. This sequence joins TRBV6-1 and TRBJ2-4, with 12 bases matching TRBD2. The CDR3 covers 18 residues. Germline V CDR1 and CDR2: MNHNS, SASEGT. The trim removed 2 bases at V and 0 bases at J, leaving 5 bases unmatched. This CDR3 reads CASSENLAGGIAKNIQYF. CDR3 DNA: TGTGCCAGCAGTGAAAACCTAGCGGGGGGGATAGCCAAAAACATTCAGTACTTC.

The chain combines TRBV9 with TRBJ2-3; D is possibly TRBD2 (5 bases). CDR3 length equals 15 residues. Trimming left V 0 bases short and J 1 base short, with 9 bases between. Germline CDR1 and CDR2: SGDLS and YYNGEE. The CDR3 nucleotides read TGTGCCAGCAGCGTAGAGATCGGGGGCACAGATACGCAGTATTTT. Its translation is CASSVEIGGTDTQYF.

This chain joins TRBV5-5 and TRBJ1-2; D is unresolved. The CDR3 extends over 15 amino acids. Germline values: CDR1 SGHKS, CDR2 YYEKEE (reference sequence). With 4 bases removed from V and 3 bases from J, the gap between germline ends came to 16 bases. CDR3 in amino acids: CASSPGYAGDYGYTF. CDR3 nucleotides: TGTGCCAGCAGCCCCGGGTATGCAGGAGACTATGGCTACACCTTC.

The chain couples TRBV30 to TRBJ1-2; the D gene is possibly TRBD1 (5 bases). V shed 2 bases and J shed 3 bases, with 16 bases lying between them. Germline V gives CDR1 GTSNPN, CDR2 SVGIG (reference sequence). The CDR3 length is 15 residues. DNA of the CDR3: TGTGCCTGGAGTCCCCGACAGTTTAGTCACTATGGCTACACCTTC. Protein product: CAWSPRQFSHYGYTF.

Written as DNA, the CDR3 is TGTGCCAGCTCAGCGACAGGGGGGGATGAAAAACTGTTTTTT. Protein product: CASSATGGDEKLFF. The chain is built from TRBV18 and TRBJ1-4, with 9 bases fitting TRBD1. This CDR3 region has 14 residues. Germline trimming cut 5 bases from V and 6 bases from J; bases unmatched to any gene: 4. Looked up from germline, CDR1 is KGHSH and CDR2 is LQKENI.

The genes are TRBV6-5 and TRBJ2-2; no definite D call. Germline values: CDR1 MNHEY, CDR2 SVGAGI. Between the trimmed V and J ends, which lost 4 bases and 0 bases, there was a span of 9 bases. The CDR3 spans 15 residues. The CDR3 protein is CASSLENTNTGELFF. CDR3 bases: TGTGCCAGCAGTTTGGAGAATACGAACACCGGGGAGCTGTTTTTT.

The chain combines TRBV2 with TRBJ1-2; 8 bases line up with TRBD1. The germline gives CDR1 SNHLY, CDR2 FYNNEI. V shed 7 bases and J 8 bases; nucleotides not matched to a gene: 6. The CDR3 has 12 residues. CDR3 DNA: TGTGCCAGCAAGTCAGGGGGCGCGGGCTACACCTTC. Translating gives CASKSGGAGYTF.

The V and J genes are TRBV5-1 and TRBJ1-2; 10 bases are shared with TRBD1. Germline V gives CDR1 SGHRS, CDR2 YFSETQ. The CDR3 runs to 15 residues. The V segment lost 3 bases and the J segment 3 bases; nucleotides outside the gene matches: 5. The CDR3 reads CASSSTGGDYYGYTF. CDR3 in DNA: TGCGCCAGCAGCTCGACAGGGGGCGACTACTATGGCTACACCTTC.

The chain employs TRBV3-1 (or the pseudogene TRBV3-2) and TRBJ2-1, with D possibly being TRBD1 (6 bases). Germline CDR1 LGHDT, CDR2 YNNKEL (reference sequence). The CDR3 totals 16 residues. V lost 1 base, J lost 4 bases, and 14 bases lay in between. In DNA form, the CDR3 reads TGTGCCAGCAGCCAAGGCGAGGGGGATGGATACAATGAGCAGTTCTTC. Amino acid sequence: CASSQGEGDGYNEQFF.

This clone has a handful of counts. The rearrangement joins TRBV19 to TRBJ1-5; 7 bases align to TRBD1. The CDR3 has 12 residues. The trim removed 8 bases at V and 5 bases at J, leaving 3 bases unmatched. Germline V gene data show CDR1 as LNHDA and CDR2 as SQIVND (reference sequence). CDR3 in amino acids: CASGTEYQPQHF. The DNA of the CDR3 is TGTGCCAGTGGGACAGAATATCAGCCCCAGCATTTT.

This clone has more than one count but fewer than ten. This chain joins TRBV7-8 and TRBJ2-1, with D possibly TRBD2 on 6 matching bases. The CDR3 is 13 amino acids. V lost 4 bases and J 8 bases, leaving 12 bases between the germline ends. In germline, CDR1 is SGHVS, CDR2 FQNEAQ. The CDR3 region has the DNA TGTGCCAGCAGCTCCCCCAGGAGGGATGAGCAGTTCTTC. It encodes CASSSPRRDEQFF.

The V and J genes are TRBV19 and TRBJ1-6; TRBD1 matches at 8 bases. J lost 10 bases, V lost 9 bases, and 11 bases had no gene match. Germline V gene lookup returns CDR1 LNHDA and CDR2 SQIVND (reference sequence). The CDR3 is 14 residues long. CDR3 sequence: CASSTGEQRSPLHF. The CDR3 nucleotides read TGTGCCAGCTCGACAGGGGAGCAGCGGTCACCCCTCCACTTT.

V gene TRBV6-5 combines with J gene TRBJ1-2; weak D call: TRBD1 (6 bases). Trimming cost V 6 bases and J 7 bases, with 15 bases left between them. Germline V gene data show CDR1 as MNHEY and CDR2 as SVGAGI. The CDR3 covers 13 residues. CDR3 amino acids: CASSRTGSAGYTF. The CDR3 nucleotides are TGTGCCAGCAGCCGTACAGGGTCGGCTGGCTACACCTTC.